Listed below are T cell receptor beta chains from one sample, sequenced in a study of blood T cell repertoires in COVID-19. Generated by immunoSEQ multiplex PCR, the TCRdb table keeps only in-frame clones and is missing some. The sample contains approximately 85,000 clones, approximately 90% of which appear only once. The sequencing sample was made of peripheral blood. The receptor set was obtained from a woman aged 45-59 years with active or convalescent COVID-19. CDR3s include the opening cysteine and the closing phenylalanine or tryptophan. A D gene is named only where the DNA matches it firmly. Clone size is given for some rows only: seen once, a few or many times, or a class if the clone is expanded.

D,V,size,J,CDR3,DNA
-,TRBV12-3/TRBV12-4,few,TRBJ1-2,CASTLGRDYTF,TGTGCCAGCACTCTCGGGAGAGACTACACCTTC
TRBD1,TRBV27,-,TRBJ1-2,CASSGQGAPGYTF,TGTGCCAGCAGTGGCCAGGGGGCGCCCGGCTACACCTTC
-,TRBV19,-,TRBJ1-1,CASSVEKTEAFF,TGTGCCAGTAGTGTGGAGAAAACTGAAGCTTTCTTT
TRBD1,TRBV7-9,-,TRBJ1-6,CASSLGDRGRNSPLHF,TGTGCCAGCAGCTTAGGGGACAGGGGGCGAAATTCACCCCTCCACTTT
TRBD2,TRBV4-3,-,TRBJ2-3,CASSQRGLAATDTQYF,TGCGCCAGCAGCCAAAGGGGACTAGCGGCTACAGATACGCAGTATTTT
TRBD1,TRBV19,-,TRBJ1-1,CASSTPGTGWNTEAFF,TGTGCCAGTAGTACACCCGGGACAGGGTGGAACACTGAAGCTTTCTTT
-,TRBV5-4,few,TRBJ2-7,CASSRDSLGEQYF,TGTGCCAGCTCACGGGACTCCCTCGGCGAGCAGTACTTC
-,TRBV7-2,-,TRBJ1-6,CASSLDHSSPLHF,TGTGCCAGCAGCTTAGATCATAGTTCACCCCTCCACTTT
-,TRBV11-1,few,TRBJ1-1,CASSPETINTEAFF,TGTGCCAGCAGCCCAGAGACAATTAACACTGAAGCTTTCTTT
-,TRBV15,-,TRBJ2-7,CATSREKGKHYEQYF,TGTGCCACCAGCAGGGAAAAGGGGAAACACTACGAGCAGTACTTC
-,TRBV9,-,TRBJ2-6,CASSVGGGSGANVLTF,TGTGCCAGCAGCGTAGGGGGCGGTTCTGGGGCCAACGTCCTGACTTTC
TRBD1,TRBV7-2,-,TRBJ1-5,CASSFFATGTHQPQHF,TGTGCCAGCAGCTTCTTCGCGACAGGGACCCATCAGCCCCAGCATTTT
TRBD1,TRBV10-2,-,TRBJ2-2,CASSLTGAMELFF,TGCGCCAGCAGCTTGACAGGGGCTATGGAGCTGTTTTTT
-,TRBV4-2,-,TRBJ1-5,CASSQVSNQPQHF,TGTGCCAGCAGCCAAGTCTCCAATCAGCCCCAGCATTTT
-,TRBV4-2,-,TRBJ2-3,CASSQPSGPSTDTQYF,TGTGCCAGCAGCCAACCGAGCGGTCCTAGCACAGATACGCAGTATTTT
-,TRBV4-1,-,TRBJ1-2,CASSQREGIYGYTF,TGCGCCAGCAGCCAACGGGAGGGGATCTATGGCTACACCTTC
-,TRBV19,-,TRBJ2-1,CASSYRDVGNEQFF,TGTGCCAGTAGTTACAGGGATGTTGGCAATGAGCAGTTCTTC
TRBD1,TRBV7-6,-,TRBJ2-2,CASSFPRGGADTGELFF,TGTGCCAGCAGCTTCCCAAGAGGGGGCGCAGACACCGGGGAGCTGTTTTTT
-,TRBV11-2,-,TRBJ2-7,CASSVTQGPYEQYF,TGTGCCAGCAGCGTTACCCAGGGGCCCTACGAGCAGTACTTC
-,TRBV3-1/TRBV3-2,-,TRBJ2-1,CASSKGRTGSYNEQFF,TGTGCCAGCAGCAAAGGGAGGACTGGCTCCTACAATGAGCAGTTCTTC
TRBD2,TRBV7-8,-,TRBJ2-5,CASSPSERGARETQYF,TGTGCCAGCAGCCCATCAGAGCGGGGGGCGCGAGAGACCCAGTACTTC
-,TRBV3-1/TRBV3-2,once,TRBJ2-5,CASSQVLAQETQYF,TGTGCCAGCAGCCAAGTACTAGCTCAAGAGACCCAGTACTTC
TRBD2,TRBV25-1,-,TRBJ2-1,CASSESGGNYEQFF,TGTGCCAGCAGTGAGTCGGGGGGGAACTATGAGCAGTTCTTC
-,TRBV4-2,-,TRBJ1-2,CASSPDRANYGYTF,TGTGCCAGCAGCCCAGACCGCGCTAACTATGGCTACACCTTC
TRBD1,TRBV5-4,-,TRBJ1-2,CASSSRPGTGGTYGYTF,TGTGCCAGCAGCTCAAGACCAGGGACAGGGGGAACCTATGGCTACACCTTC
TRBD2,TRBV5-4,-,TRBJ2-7,CASSLALAGAYEQYF,TGTGCCAGCAGCTTGGCACTAGCGGGGGCCTACGAGCAGTACTTC
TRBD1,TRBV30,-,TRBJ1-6,CAWKPRTGGGSPLHF,TGTGCCTGGAAGCCCAGGACAGGGGGGGGCTCACCCCTCCACTTT
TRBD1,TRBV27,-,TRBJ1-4,CASSRGTAEKLFF,TGTGCCAGCAGTCGAGGGACAGCTGAAAAACTGTTTTTT
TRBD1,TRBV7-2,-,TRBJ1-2,CASSLGTGINYGYTF,TGTGCCAGCAGCTTAGGGACAGGGATTAACTATGGCTACACCTTC
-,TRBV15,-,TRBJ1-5,CATGLNSNQPQHF,TGTGCCACGGGACTGAATAGCAATCAGCCCCAGCATTTT
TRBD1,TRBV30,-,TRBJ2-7,CAWDRGTSYEQYF,TGTGCCTGGGACAGGGGGACCTCCTACGAGCAGTACTTC
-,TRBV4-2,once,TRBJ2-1,CASSQVGGDRQQFF,TGTGCCAGCAGCCAAGTGGGGGGGGACAGGCAGCAGTTCTTC
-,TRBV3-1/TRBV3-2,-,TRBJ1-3,CASSQDWTAVRSGNTIYF,TGTGCCAGCAGCCAAGATTGGACAGCCGTTCGCTCTGGAAACACCATATATTTT
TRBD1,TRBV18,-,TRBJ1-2,CASSGDRSYGYTF,TGTGCCAGCTCAGGGGACAGGTCTTATGGCTACACCTTC
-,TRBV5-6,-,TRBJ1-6,CASSLGQTWAPLHF,TGTGCCAGCAGCTTGGGGCAGACTTGGGCACCCCTCCACTTT
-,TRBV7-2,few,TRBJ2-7,CASSFGGGYEQYF,TGTGCCAGCAGCTTCGGCGGCGGCTACGAGCAGTACTTC
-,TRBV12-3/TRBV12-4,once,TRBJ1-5,CASSALGHQPQHF,TGTGCCAGCAGTGCTTTGGGGCATCAGCCCCAGCATTTT
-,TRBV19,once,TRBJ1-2,CASSLQGNYGYTF,TGTGCCAGTAGCCTACAGGGCAACTATGGCTACACCTTC
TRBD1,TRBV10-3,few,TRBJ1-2,CAIWTGRDSNGYTF,TGTGCCATCTGGACAGGTCGGGATTCCAATGGCTACACCTTC
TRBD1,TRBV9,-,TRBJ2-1,CASSVRQGTNNEQFF,TGTGCCAGCAGCGTTCGACAGGGGACGAACAATGAGCAGTTCTTC
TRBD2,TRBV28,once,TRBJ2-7,CASSLSPWLAGLPREYEQYF,TGTGCCAGCAGTTTATCCCCGTGGCTAGCGGGCCTCCCACGGGAGTACGAGCAGTACTTC
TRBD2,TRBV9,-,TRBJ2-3,CASRQTSGGRDTQYF,TGTGCCAGCAGACAGACTAGCGGGGGACGAGATACGCAGTATTTT
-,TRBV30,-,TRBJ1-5,CAWSPGWQVNQPQHF,TGTGCCTGGAGTCCCGGCTGGCAGGTCAATCAGCCCCAGCATTTT
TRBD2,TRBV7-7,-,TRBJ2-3,CASSYSGAADTQYF,TGTGCTAGCAGCTATAGCGGGGCCGCAGATACGCAGTATTTT
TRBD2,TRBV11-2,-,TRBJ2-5,CASSSLARGTRGETQYF,TGTGCCAGCAGCTCGCTCGCGAGGGGGACTAGAGGCGAGACCCAGTACTTC
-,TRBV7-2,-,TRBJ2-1,CASSLVRGGYNEQFF,TGTGCCAGCAGCTTAGTACGGGGAGGCTACAATGAGCAGTTCTTC
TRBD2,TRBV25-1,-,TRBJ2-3,CASSESWRGGTDTQYF,TGTGCCAGCAGTGAATCGTGGCGGGGGGGCACAGATACGCAGTATTTT
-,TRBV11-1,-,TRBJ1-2,CASSLNRNGANYGYTF,TGTGCCAGCAGCTTAAATCGGAACGGAGCTAACTATGGCTACACCTTC
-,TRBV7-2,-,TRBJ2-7,CASSLRDSLGSYEQYF,TGTGCCAGCAGCTTAAGGGACTCCCTTGGGTCCTACGAGCAGTACTTC
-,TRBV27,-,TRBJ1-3,CASSWANPKAGNTIYF,TGTGCCAGCAGTTGGGCTAACCCTAAAGCCGGAAACACCATATATTTT
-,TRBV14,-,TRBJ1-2,CASSHPQGYGYTF,TGTGCCAGCAGCCACCCACAGGGCTATGGCTACACCTTC
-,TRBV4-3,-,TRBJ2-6,CASSQRAPADGANVLTF,TGCGCCAGCAGCCAGAGGGCCCCCGCGGATGGGGCCAACGTCCTGACTTTC
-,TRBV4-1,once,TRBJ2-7,CASSQGGHEQYF,TGCGCCAGCAGCCAAGGAGGGCACGAGCAGTACTTC